This TCR beta chain was identified during a study of CD8+ T cells in alopecia areata (dated by TCRdb to 2016 to 2019). Broadly, across the study: Treated patients were enrolled in an open-label pilot trial of oral tofacitinib at 5 to 10 mg twice daily for moderate-to-severe alopecia areata. The study used high-throughput TCRbeta sequencing to examine T cell clonal expansion in alopecia areata, in both the C3H/HeJ mouse model and human patients. RNA was extracted with the PAXgene miRNA kit for fixed scalp, the miRNeasy kit for PBMCs, and the RNeasy kit for mouse skin. Scalp clonality was compared across normal scalp (n=4), patchy alopecia areata scalp (n=8), and alopecia totalis/universalis scalp (n=8). Patients received tofacitinib for 6 to 18 months and were then followed off drug for 6 months to check for delayed response and recurrence. Amplification of TCRbeta CDR3 regions was done by immunoSEQ multiplex PCR using 35 Vbeta forward primers and 13 Jbeta reverse primers. Patients on tofacitinib were biopsied at baseline and after 4 and 24 weeks of treatment, and several of the patients also had a later scalp biopsy. In humans, TCRbeta sequencing was performed on scalp tissue and on sorted CD4+ and CD8+ peripheral blood T cells from healthy controls and from patients with patchy or totalis/universalis alopecia areata. For the treated patients, the SALT score, which quantifies what percentage of scalp surface area is affected, served as the measure of disease severity.

Results the study describes overall, beyond this receptor: Because the treated cohort was small and included a single nonresponder, larger studies are needed to assess links between baseline CD8+ expansion and response. Lesional scalp, especially in alopecia totalis/universalis, showed higher clonality and more expanded CD8+ clones than normal scalp, suggesting antigenic drive. Many expanded lesional clones persisted in scalp and blood during tofacitinib treatment, which may partly explain relapse after stopping treatment. TCR sequences shared between patients were less clear than in mice, possibly partly because of HLA diversity in the patient population. Scalp clonality and the number of expanded CD8+ clones among the top 100 scalp clones were significantly decreased by tofacitinib. Unlike mouse skin, which is dominated by gammadelta T cells, normal human skin has resident alphabeta T cells that are also sequenced, and this complicates analysis of the scalp TCR repertoire.

This sample's treatment or condition label indicates: oral pan-JAK inhibitor, 5-10 mg twice daily. Lesional scalp punch biopsies and peripheral blood were collected from alopecia areata patients. PBMCs were isolated by density centrifugation and stained for CD3, CD4 and CD8, and CD4+ and CD8+ T cells were sorted on a FACSAria. Only a few counts were recorded for this clone. The antigen it recognizes is unknown. Qualities for individual bases were not recorded, and no much larger clone is one base off. The library was prepared using the immunoSEQ multiplex PCR assay. RNA was extracted from all samples and reverse transcribed into cDNA as template for TCR sequencing. SuperScript III was used to make first-strand cDNA, primed with a 2:1 mix of oligo-dT and random hexamers. A synthetic immune receptor repertoire was used to measure amplification bias, and any remaining bias was corrected computationally. Per the source publication's procedure: Raw reads were preprocessed for error removal, and CDR3 was defined according to IMGT conventions as running from the conserved cysteine to phenylalanine. Clonality was computed as 1 minus the Shannon entropy, with the entropy normalized by log2 of the number of productive unique TCRs. Whether each scalp clone was CD4 or CD8 was inferred by checking scalp TCRbeta sequences against the CD4 and CD8 repertoires from sorted blood. In TCRdb, the immuneACCESS table is reduced to in-frame sequences with V and J assigned. These tables do not hold every clone; where another copy was compared, an unresolved V gene accounts for under half, and the others remain unexplained. The DNA gave D and trimming, while V, J and clone size come from that table. This sample holds around 300,000 clones; 60% were observed only once. In total, the top ten clones hold about 0.89% of the sample.

The cysteine opens and the phenylalanine closes a CDR3 of 14 amino acids. Just the 42-base CDR3 DNA is kept, in frame starting at base 1. From the germline V gene, CDR1 is SGHAT and CDR2 is FQNNGV. The germline ends are 12 bases apart after V is trimmed by 4 bases and J by 2 bases. This clonotype originated in a human donor with alopecia areata. The V and J genes are TRBV11-2 and TRBJ2-7; there is no confident call for the D gene. The sample consisted of CD4+ T cells sorted from blood, taken around week 54, from a patient treated with tofacitinib. The CDR3 region reads CASSSDTKTYEQYF. In nucleotides, the sequence is TGTGCCAGCAGCTCTGACACAAAGACCTACGAGCAGTACTTC.